The 15 T cell receptor beta chains below were found in one sample sequenced in a study of control samples from healthy donors and cancer patients. Some clones are missing from TCRdb's copy, which holds only in-frame ones; the method was immunoSEQ multiplex PCR. The sample consists of about 95,000 clones, more than 85% of them appearing once. Sequencing was performed on blood. The receptors shown here come from a woman aged 25-40 years in good health.

The V gene is TRBV9, the J gene TRBJ2-1, with 12 bases that match TRBD1. CDR1 SGDLS and CDR2 YYNGEE come from the germline V gene. CDR3 size: 16 residues. V gave up 0 bases and J gave up 5 bases; unmatched junction bases: 3. The CDR3 region has the DNA TGTGCCAGCAGCGTAGTGGGACAGGGGGCTAACAATGAGCAGTTCTTC. It specifies CASSVVGQGANNEQFF.

This chain connects TRBV28 to TRBJ1-5; 8 nucleotides agree with TRBD1. Germline V gene data show CDR1 as MDHEN and CDR2 as SYDVKM. After removal of 5 bases from V and 14 bases from J, the junction contained 8 bases not matched to a gene. CDR3 length equals 12 residues. CDR3 protein: CASSQDRVGEHF. CDR3 in DNA: TGTGCCAGCAGTCAGGACAGGGTAGGAGAGCATTTT.

This chain joins TRBV7-9 and TRBJ2-1; 7 bases agree with TRBD1. Looked up from germline, CDR1 is SEHNR and CDR2 is FQNEAQ (reference sequence). V dropped 1 base and J dropped 9; count of bases not matched to a gene: 3. The CDR3 extends over 13 amino acids. CDR3 residues: CASSLGGGSEQFF. CDR3 coding DNA: TGTGCCAGCAGCTTAGGAGGGGGCAGTGAGCAGTTCTTC.

The chain carries TRBV18 and TRBJ1-2; a weak D match, TRBD1 (6 bases). The CDR3 is 16 residues long. Trimming took off 1 base at V and 3 bases at J, with 15 bases between the two ends. Germline V gene data show CDR1 as KGHSH and CDR2 as LQKENI. The DNA of the CDR3 is TGTGCCAGCTCACCACGGAATGACAGGCGATACTATGGCTACACCTTC. It translates to CASSPRNDRRYYGYTF.

This clone turned up a few times. V gene TRBV19 combines with J gene TRBJ2-1, with 9 bases lining up with TRBD2. The germline gives CDR1 LNHDA, CDR2 SQIVND (reference sequence). With 6 bases clipped from V and 10 bases from J, the junction kept 7 bases outside the gene matches. This CDR3 has 13 amino acids. CDR3 region: CASSPQTSGEQFF. The CDR3 DNA reads as TGTGCCAGTAGCCCCCAGACTAGCGGAGAGCAGTTCTTC.

V and J are TRBV15 and TRBJ1-1, with D uncertain. V shed 1 base and J shed 2 bases, with 11 bases lying between them. Germline CDR1 is LNHNV and CDR2 is YYDKDF (reference sequence). This CDR3 is 15 amino acids long. The CDR3 coding sequence is TGTGCCACCAGCAGAGGGCAGGCGGTCAACACTGAAGCTTTCTTT. This gives the protein CATSRGQAVNTEAFF.

This chain joins TRBV6-5 and TRBJ2-7; perhaps TRBD1 as D (5 bases). CDR1 is MNHEY, CDR2 SVGAGI, per germline. The V and J ends lost 2 bases and 4 bases respectively, with 15 bases between them. The CDR3 has 15 amino acids. The CDR3 protein is CASSYTQGNQYEQYF. Here the CDR3 DNA reads TGTGCCAGCAGTTACACGCAGGGAAATCAGTACGAGCAGTACTTC.

The chain recombines TRBV6-5 with TRBJ1-1, with 8 positions matching TRBD1. The CDR3 spans 15 residues. The V gene end was trimmed by 0 bases and the J gene end by 5 bases; junction bases not matched to a gene: 5. The V gene's germline CDR1 is MNHEY and CDR2 SVGAGI. The DNA of the CDR3 is TGTGCCAGCAGTTACTCAAGGACAGGGAGTACTGAAGCTTTCTTT. Amino acid sequence: CASSYSRTGSTEAFF.

DNA of the CDR3: TGCGCCAGCAGCTCGCGAGACAGGGGTTTCAACACTGAAGCTTTCTTT. Its protein product is CASSSRDRGFNTEAFF. The V gene is TRBV5-1, the J gene TRBJ1-1; TRBD1 agrees at 8 bases. The ends lost 3 bases at V and 2 bases at J; junction bases unmatched: 9. CDR1 is SGHRS and CDR2 is YFSETQ in the germline V gene. This CDR3 contains 16 residues.

The J gene is TRBJ2-1, the V gene TRBV28; a weak D match, TRBD1 (6 bases). This CDR3 has 12 residues. Trimming left V 4 bases short and J 12 bases short, with 13 bases between. Germline CDR1 MDHEN, CDR2 SYDVKM. In nucleotides, the CDR3 is TGTGCCAGCAGTTCAACGACAGGTTGGCAGTTCTTC. Protein sequence: CASSSTTGWQFF.

The table lists this clone with a few counts. V gene TRBV19 combines with J gene TRBJ1-4; 8 bases align to TRBD1. The CDR3 is made up of 15 amino acids. The junction had 9 bases not matched to a gene; V was cut back by 5 bases and J by 7 bases. CDR1 LNHDA and CDR2 SQIVND come from the germline V gene (reference sequence). In DNA form, the CDR3 reads TGTGCCAGTAGTGTTTTGGACAGGGAGACTGAAAAACTGTTTTTT. Residues: CASSVLDRETEKLFF.

V is TRBV24-1 and J is TRBJ2-7; possible D gene TRBD1, 6 bases. The CDR3 length is 13 residues. Germline values: CDR1 KGHDR, CDR2 SFDVKD. With 3 bases removed from V and 3 bases from J, the gap between germline ends came to 8 bases. CDR3: CATSDGGDYEQYF. CDR3 nucleotide sequence: TGTGCCACCAGTGATGGGGGCGACTACGAGCAGTACTTC.

V is TRBV27 and J is TRBJ2-7; D possibly corresponds to TRBD2 (6 bases). Looked up from germline, CDR1 is MNHEY and CDR2 is SMNVEV (reference sequence). The V and J ends lost 2 bases and 8 bases respectively, with 10 bases between them. This CDR3 region has 12 residues. The CDR3 reads CASSLNGGKQYF. Written as DNA, the CDR3 is TGTGCCAGCAGTTTAAATGGGGGGAAGCAGTACTTC.

This clone was seen a single time. The genes are TRBV19 and TRBJ2-5; D remains ambiguous. The CDR3 sequence is 13 residues long. CDR1 is LNHDA, CDR2 SQIVND, per germline (reference sequence). Trimming took off 3 bases at V and 4 bases at J, with 9 bases between the two ends. CDR3 coding DNA: TGTGCCAGTAGTATTATGGGCTCAGAGACCCAGTACTTC. It is translated as CASSIMGSETQYF. Drawing the rest from reference TRBV19 and TRBJ2-5, the complete variable domain is DGGITQSPKYLFRKEGQNVTLSCEQNLNHDAMYWYRQDPGQGLRLIYYSQIVNDFQKGDIAEGYSVSREKKESFPLTVTSAQKNPTAFYLCASSIMGSETQYFGPGTRLLVL.

V gene TRBV7-2 combines with J gene TRBJ1-2; possible D gene TRBD1, 6 bases. Trimming cost V 4 bases and J 4 bases, with 16 bases left between them. The germline V gene has CDR1 SGHTA and CDR2 FQGNSA. This CDR3 has 15 residues. The chain's CDR3 is CASSSTGPRSYGYTF. In nucleotides, the CDR3 is TGTGCCAGCAGCTCGACAGGCCCCCGGAGCTATGGCTACACCTTC.